This T cell receptor (beta chain) came from a study of PD-L1 blockade in urothelial cancer. Study results and caveats: Tumor-linked clones in blood grew more by 3 weeks in durable-benefit patients.

To note about this clone: Its antigen is undetermined.

Synthetic TCR analog templates were spiked into each PCR. This table comes from immunoSEQ multiplex PCR, and its TCRdb copy is limited to in-frame clones, with some not included. The profile shows approximately 100,000 clones, 89% of them singletons. Sample time point: pretreatment peripheral blood. This CDR3 region has 15 residues. Germline lookup yields CDR1 MRHNA and CDR2 SNTAGT. Trimming removed 11 bases from V and 1 base from J; junction bases left unmatched: 9. The clonotype originates from a woman at least 80 years old with urothelial cancer. The sample in question was PBMCs, obtained around atezolizumab (anti-PD-L1) treatment. The genes are TRBV6-4 and TRBJ1-5; TRBD1 aligns across 9 bases. This CDR3 is CARDRGNASNQPQHF. The CDR3 coding sequence is TGTGCCCGAGACAGGGGGAACGCAAGCAATCAGCCCCAGCATTTT.